Following are 26 T cell receptor beta chains from one sample sequenced in a study of early T cells in non-severe SARS-CoV-2 infection. TCRdb re-derived calls from the 5' RACE reads in MiXCR, one entry per CDR3 protein. The sample carries 45,000 to 65,000 distinct CDR3 sequences, about 9.1% recorded once. Sequencing was done on a sample of whole blood. Every receptor here comes from an adult who was a healthcare worker with PCR-confirmed SARS-CoV-2 infection or an uninfected control (not recorded which).

This clonotype was detected ten times or more. The chain links TRBV18 to TRBJ1-1, with a possible D match to TRBD1 (6 bases). V was clipped by 6 bases and J by 6 bases, with 11 bases between them. The germline V gene encodes CDR1 KGHSH and CDR2 LQKENI. This CDR3 comprises 12 residues. CDR3 sequence (DNA): TGTGCCAGCTCTTCGACAGGCCCTGAAGCTTTCTTT. Protein sequence: CASSSTGPEAFF.

In its sample, this clonotype was seen many times. V and J are TRBV27 and TRBJ2-7; TRBD1 might be the D (5 bases). The germline V gene has CDR1 MNHEY and CDR2 SMNVEV (reference sequence). This CDR3 has 15 residues. Trimming removed 5 bases from V and 0 bases from J, with 14 bases in between. The CDR3 loop is CASSPKGKSSYEQYF. The CDR3 DNA reads TGTGCCAGCAGTCCAAAGGGGAAAAGCTCCTACGAGCAGTACTTC.

The gene calls are TRBV5-6 and TRBJ2-3; D remains unclear. Trimming removed 3 bases from V and 1 base from J, with 9 bases in between. The CDR3 is made up of 14 amino acids. Germline-derived CDR1 and CDR2 are SGHDT and YYEEEE. The CDR3 coding sequence is TGTGCCAGCAGCTCCTACTCGCGCACAGATACGCAGTATTTT. This sequence encodes CASSSYSRTDTQYF. The full variable domain, with the rest looked up from reference TRBV5-6 and TRBJ2-3, is DAGVTQSPTHLIKTRGQQVTLRCSPKSGHDTVSWYQQALGQGPQFIFQYYEEEERQRGNFPDRFSGHQFPNYSSELNVNALLLGDSALYLCASSSYSRTDTQYFGPGTRLTVL.

This clonotype was observed at least ten times. The CDR3 sequence is CAINGRGGHNEQFF. CDR3 DNA: TGTGCCATCAATGGAAGGGGGGGGCACAATGAGCAGTTCTTC. The chain is built from TRBV10-3 and TRBJ2-1; TRBD2 might be the D (7 bases). Trimming left V 7 bases short and J 5 bases short, with 15 bases between. The CDR3 is 14 amino acids. The germline V gene encodes CDR1 ENHRY and CDR2 SYGVKD.

This clonotype was observed many times. The V and J genes are TRBV11-2 and TRBJ2-2; D is undetermined. CDR1 is SGHAT, CDR2 FQNNGV, per germline. The CDR3 totals 15 residues. Trimming cost V 5 bases and J 0 bases, with 10 bases left between them. CDR3 DNA: TGTGCCAGCAGCCCTTGGACCTCGAACACCGGGGAGCTGTTTTTT. Translation gives CASSPWTSNTGELFF.

Ten or more counts support this clonotype. V and J are TRBV7-2 and TRBJ2-3; 7 bases are shared with TRBD2. Losses at the gene ends were 5 bases for V and 4 bases for J; bases not matched to a gene: 6. The CDR3 covers 14 residues. Germline V gives CDR1 SGHTA, CDR2 FQGNSA. The CDR3 bases are TGTGCCAGCAGCCTAGGTACTAGCGCAGATACGCAGTATTTT. This gives the protein CASSLGTSADTQYF.

This clonotype was counted a few times. This sequence joins TRBV20-1 and TRBJ1-2, with a weak D call TRBD1 (5 bases). Trimming took 5 bases from V and 1 from J, leaving 17 bases between them. CDR3 length equals 15 residues. Germline V lookup: CDR1 DFQATT, CDR2 SNEGSKA (reference sequence). This chain's CDR3 is CSAYYRDSLNYGYTF. The CDR3, as DNA: TGCAGTGCTTACTACCGGGACTCTCTTAACTATGGCTACACCTTC.

Only a few counts were recorded for this clonotype. V gene TRBV11-2 combines with J gene TRBJ2-1; D is unresolved. This CDR3 has 14 residues. V shed 2 bases and J shed 8 bases, with 13 bases lying between them. From germline, CDR1 is SGHAT and CDR2 FQNNGV. CDR3 nucleotides: TGTGCCAGCAGCTTATCAAGGTTGGGCGATGAGCAGTTCTTC. As protein: CASSLSRLGDEQFF.

This sequence joins TRBV7-3 and TRBJ2-1; D remains ambiguous. The CDR3 totals 13 residues. Germline V gene lookup returns CDR1 SGHTA and CDR2 FQGTGA. Deletions cut 2 bases from V and 5 bases from J, with 7 bases between. This CDR3 reads CASSLSRNNEQFF. The CDR3 region has the DNA TGTGCCAGCAGCTTATCGAGAAACAATGAGCAGTTCTTC.

This clonotype was observed many times. This chain uses TRBV5-5 with TRBJ2-5; D might be TRBD2 (5 bases). Per germline, CDR1 SGHKS and CDR2 YYEKEE (reference sequence). The CDR3 extends over 15 amino acids. V was cut by 0 bases and J by 5 bases, with 14 bases left in between. The CDR3 region has the DNA TGTGCCAGCAGCTTGGATGGACTCCAACGGGAGACCCAGTACTTC. Its translation is CASSLDGLQRETQYF.

This clonotype was picked up many times. The chain carries TRBV18 and TRBJ2-3; D call uncertain. Germline V gives CDR1 KGHSH, CDR2 LQKENI. This CDR3 region has 11 residues. The V gene lost 5 bases and the J gene lost 4 bases, with 4 bases spanning the gap. CDR3 sequence (DNA): TGTGCCAGCTCAGGTCCAGATACGCAGTATTTT. Amino acid sequence: CASSGPDTQYF.

This clonotype appeared a few times. The chain has TRBV4-1 and TRBJ2-1; 10 nucleotides line up with TRBD2. Germline loops: CDR1 MGHRA, CDR2 YSYEKL. The ends lost 2 bases at V and 3 bases at J; junction bases unmatched: 7. CDR3 length equals 17 residues. The CDR3 is CASSQIRGLANYNEQFF. The CDR3 coding sequence is TGCGCCAGCAGCCAAATAAGGGGACTAGCGAACTACAATGAGCAGTTCTTC.

This clonotype came up many times. The rearrangement joins TRBV29-1 to TRBJ2-5; 11 bases align to TRBD2. CDR1 is SQVTM, CDR2 ANQGSEA, per germline. The CDR3 contains 15 residues. The V gene end was trimmed by 4 bases and the J gene end by 2 bases; junction bases not matched to a gene: 6. DNA of the CDR3: TGCAGCGTTGCAGGGACTAGCGGACTACAAGAGACCCAGTACTTC. Protein product: CSVAGTSGLQETQYF.

This clonotype has a count of ten or more. The DNA for the CDR3 is TGTGCCAGCAGCGGGACTATTGGTAGTGAGCAGTTCTTC. Amino acid sequence: CASSGTIGSEQFF. The chain couples TRBV7-2 to TRBJ2-1; the match to TRBD2 covers 7 bases. V lost 5 bases to trimming and J lost 9 bases; unmatched junction nucleotides: 7. The CDR3 is 13 amino acids. Germline V CDR1 and CDR2: SGHTA, FQGNSA.

This clonotype showed up many times. The J gene is TRBJ1-4, the V gene TRBV4-1, with D hard to call. The CDR3 runs 13 residues. Germline V gene lookup returns CDR1 MGHRA and CDR2 YSYEKL. With 0 bases removed from V and 13 bases from J, the gap between germline ends came to 12 bases. CDR3 sequence: CASSQDEGSRLFF. The CDR3 DNA reads TGCGCCAGCAGCCAAGATGAAGGGTCGAGACTGTTTTTT.

This clonotype was detected ten times or more. The genes are TRBV12-3 or TRBV12-4 and TRBJ2-7; D gene ambiguous. Trimming pared 1 base from V and 0 bases from J, leaving 10 bases between. The CDR3 sequence is 15 residues long. CDR3 region: CASSLEPSGSYEQYF. CDR3 sequence (DNA): TGTGCCAGCAGTTTAGAGCCCTCAGGCTCCTACGAGCAGTACTTC.

This clonotype was detected only a few times. The chain carries TRBV7-9 and TRBJ1-2; D is unresolved. V was clipped by 1 base and J by 14 bases, with 14 bases between them. This CDR3 has 12 amino acids. Per germline, CDR1 SEHNR and CDR2 FQNEAQ (reference sequence). The CDR3 protein is CASSLDQNRQTF. The CDR3 region has the DNA TGTGCCAGCAGCTTAGATCAGAACCGCCAGACCTTC. The full variable domain, in which reference TRBV7-9 and TRBJ1-2 provide the parts outside the CDR3, is DTGVSQNPRHKITKRGQNVTFRCDPISEHNRLYWYRQTLGQGPEFLTYFQNEAQLEKSRLLSDRFSAERPKGSFSTLEIQRTEQGDSAMYLCASSLDQNRQTFGSGTRLTVV.

In its sample, this clonotype was seen many times. V and J are TRBV20-1 and TRBJ2-7; D is undetermined. With 3 bases removed from V and 5 bases from J, the gap between germline ends came to 17 bases. The CDR3 covers 14 residues. Germline V gene data show CDR1 as DFQATT and CDR2 as SNEGSKA (reference sequence). CDR3 sequence (DNA): TGCAGTGCTAGCCCCGCTGGGTTTCCCGACGAGCAGTACTTC. Protein product: CSASPAGFPDEQYF.

This clonotype was seen at least ten times. This chain uses TRBV9 with TRBJ2-7; 8 positions agree with TRBD2. The CDR3 is 14 amino acids. The junction had 4 bases not matched to a gene; V was cut back by 0 bases and J by 5 bases. From germline, CDR1 is SGDLS and CDR2 YYNGEE. CDR3 nucleotides: TGTGCCAGCAGCGTAGAGGGACTAGGCCACGAGCAGTACTTC. Residues: CASSVEGLGHEQYF.

This clonotype was counted many times. The chain has TRBV20-1 and TRBJ2-3; 13 bases line up with TRBD2. The CDR3 is made up of 16 amino acids. Trimming removed 5 bases from V and 2 bases from J; junction bases left unmatched: 7. CDR1 is DFQATT and CDR2 is SNEGSKA in the germline V gene (reference sequence). The CDR3 coding sequence is TGCAGTGCTTACTCGGGACTAGCGGGAAACACAGATACGCAGTATTTT. As protein: CSAYSGLAGNTDTQYF.

In this sample, this clonotype turned up many times. The chain combines TRBV19 with TRBJ2-6; no definite D call. The CDR3 extends over 13 amino acids. The germline V gene has CDR1 LNHDA and CDR2 SQIVND (reference sequence). V was shortened by 5 bases and J by 10 bases, with 12 bases between the two germline ends. The CDR3 DNA sequence: TGTGCCAGTAGTCCCCAGGACCTTAACGTCCTGACTTTC. Residues: CASSPQDLNVLTF.

Comment on this clonotype: Relative to the germline gene, one junction end is altered; a read error may explain this. The chain recombines TRBV30 with TRBJ2-3; 9 bases match TRBD1. Germline values: CDR1 GTSNPN, CDR2 SVGIG (reference sequence). The CDR3 is 14 amino acids. This CDR3 reads CVWSPGQGLDTQYF. DNA of the CDR3: TGTGTCTGGAGTCCGGGACAGGGACTGGATACGCAGTATTTT.

This clonotype was observed at least ten times. This chain connects TRBV6-2 or TRBV6-3 to TRBJ2-3, with 12 bases that match TRBD1. CDR1 and CDR2 from the germline V gene are MNHEY and SVGEGT. Unmatched junction bases numbered 6, after V lost 2 bases and J lost 0 bases. The CDR3 length is 18 residues. The CDR3 loop is CASSYPGTGGGSTDTQYF. CDR3 sequence (DNA): TGTGCCAGCAGTTACCCTGGGACAGGGGGCGGAAGCACAGATACGCAGTATTTT.

This clonotype has a count of ten or more. The CDR3 loop reads CASSAPYNEQFF. The DNA of the CDR3 is TGTGCCAGCAGCGCACCCTACAATGAGCAGTTCTTC. The chain employs TRBV7-2 and TRBJ2-1; no clear D. V lost 5 bases, J lost 2 bases, and 4 bases lay in between. This CDR3 is built from 12 residues. Looked up from germline, CDR1 is SGHTA and CDR2 is FQGNSA.

This clonotype was seen at least ten times. The chain uses TRBV6-1 and TRBJ1-1, with TRBD1 as a possible D gene (6 bases). V gave up 7 bases and J gave up 2 bases, with 14 bases separating them. CDR3 length: 14 amino acids. Germline V gene data show CDR1 as MNHNS and CDR2 as SASEGT. The CDR3 protein is CASTQGGANTEAFF. The CDR3 DNA follows: TGTGCCAGCACTCAAGGGGGGGCTAACACTGAAGCTTTCTTT.

This clonotype has more than one count but fewer than ten. This rearrangement joins TRBV6-2 or TRBV6-3 to TRBJ2-3; a possible D gene is TRBD2 (5 bases). This CDR3 is 15 amino acids long. Germline V gene lookup returns CDR1 MNHEY and CDR2 SVGEGT. The germline V and J ends were trimmed by 6 bases and 0 bases, with 13 bases remaining between them. CDR3 DNA sequence: TGTGCCAGCAGGCCGCTAGCAGCTAGCACAGATACGCAGTATTTT. As protein: CASRPLAASTDTQYF.